One sample yielded the 18 T cell receptor beta chains listed below, sequenced in a study of T cell responses to AZD1222 COVID-19 vaccine. Some clones are missing from TCRdb's copy, which holds only in-frame ones; the method was immunoSEQ multiplex PCR. The sample contains some 130,000 clones, approximately 83% of which appear only once. Sequenced here: peripheral blood, sampled on day 0 of AZD1222 vaccination. The receptors stem from an adult in good health.

The rearrangement joins TRBV10-3 to TRBJ2-3, with TRBD2 matching 14 bases. The ends lost 3 bases at V and 6 bases at J; junction bases unmatched: 8. The CDR3 spans 17 residues. Germline V gene sequence: CDR1 ENHRY, CDR2 SYGVKD. CDR3: CAISETVTSGGVDTQYF. CDR3 sequence (DNA): TGTGCCATCAGTGAAACCGTGACTAGCGGGGGGGTGGATACGCAGTATTTT.

This clone came up a few times. The J gene is TRBJ1-2, the V gene TRBV15; unclear D gene. CDR1 and CDR2 from the germline V gene are LNHNV and YYDKDF (reference sequence). The CDR3 extends over 16 amino acids. V dropped 0 bases and J dropped 5 bases, with 16 bases sitting between them. CDR3 sequence (DNA): TGTGCCACCAGCAGAGAGTGGCGTTTAGCTCGGTATGGCTACACCTTC. It yields the protein CATSREWRLARYGYTF. The whole variable domain, remainder taken from reference TRBV15 and TRBJ1-2, is DAMVIQNPRYQVTQFGKPVTLSCSQTLNHNVMYWYQQKSSQAPKLLFHYYDKDFNNEADTPDNFQSRRPNTSFCFLDIRSPGLGDTAMYLCATSREWRLARYGYTFGSGTRLTVV.

V usage is TRBV5-1 and J usage is TRBJ2-7, with D maybe TRBD1 (5 bases). The CDR3 contains 14 residues. V gave up 4 bases and J gave up 3 bases, with 14 bases separating them. The germline CDR1 and CDR2 sequences are SGHRS and YFSETQ. The CDR3 loop is CASSQTGKDYEQYF. The CDR3 DNA follows: TGCGCCAGCAGCCAAACAGGAAAGGACTACGAGCAGTACTTC.

The chain is built from TRBV21-1 and TRBJ1-4; the table's D call, TRBD1, has no DNA check behind it. TRBV21-1 corresponds to a pseudogene. The CDR3 length is 16 residues. The DNA of the CDR3 is TGTGCCAGCAGCAAAGGGGACAGGGAAATTAATGAAAAACTGTTTTTT. Encoded protein: CASSKGDREINEKLFF.

The chain joins TRBV7-9 to TRBJ1-5; TRBD1 is a possible D gene (5 bases). The CDR3 contains 13 residues. Trimming took off 4 bases at V and 7 bases at J, with 11 bases between the two ends. Germline V CDR1 and CDR2: SEHNR, FQNEAQ (reference sequence). CDR3 region: CASSSQDRQPQHF. CDR3 DNA sequence: TGTGCCAGCAGCTCCCAAGACAGACAGCCCCAGCATTTT.

This clone has a single count. This chain connects TRBV5-4 to TRBJ1-4, with TRBD1 identical over 8 bases. Germline trimming cut 4 bases from V and 5 bases from J; bases unmatched to any gene: 4. The CDR3 is 14 residues long. CDR1 SGHNT and CDR2 YYREEE come from the germline V gene (reference sequence). The CDR3 protein is CASSRGTGNEKLFF. The CDR3 DNA sequence: TGTGCCAGCAGCCGTGGGACAGGAAATGAAAAACTGTTTTTT.

V usage is TRBV2 and J usage is TRBJ2-3; perhaps TRBD2 as D (5 bases). CDR1 is SNHLY and CDR2 is FYNNEI in the germline V gene. The CDR3 has 13 residues. V lost 7 bases and J 0 bases, leaving 8 bases between the germline ends. The CDR3 nucleotides read TGTGCCAGCATCCGGAGGAGCACAGATACGCAGTATTTT. Amino acid sequence: CASIRRSTDTQYF.

The chain joins TRBV3-1 (or the pseudogene TRBV3-2) to TRBJ1-6; TRBD1 might be the D (6 bases). Trimming pared 1 base from V and 9 bases from J, leaving 13 bases between. Germline V CDR1 and CDR2: LGHDT, YNNKEL (reference sequence). This CDR3 is 15 amino acids long. DNA of the CDR3: TGTGCCAGCAGCCAAGGCGGGGGGGGCGGTTCACCCCTCCACTTT. It yields the protein CASSQGGGGGSPLHF.

The chain uses TRBV21-1 and TRBJ2-5; TRBD1, the table's D call, was not compared with the DNA. TRBV21-1 is an annotated pseudogene. The CDR3 extends over 22 amino acids. CDR3 in DNA: TGTGCCAGCAGCAAATTCGGATCCGCAGGGGTGGATGTTCGTGGGCGGTGGGAGACCCAGTACTTC. Its protein product is CASSKFGSAGVDVRGRWETQYF.

This clone was observed a single time. The V and J genes are TRBV19 and TRBJ1-1; D is ambiguous. The CDR3 covers 14 residues. Germline assignment: CDR1 LNHDA and CDR2 SQIVND (reference sequence). V was clipped by 7 bases and J by 0 bases, with 12 bases between them. The CDR3 bases are TGTGCCAGTACCCCAGTCGGGTTGAACACTGAAGCTTTCTTT. This encodes CASTPVGLNTEAFF.

V is TRBV11-2 and J is TRBJ1-4; 9 bases are a match to TRBD1. V shed 1 base and J 7 bases; nucleotides not matched to a gene: 13. The length of the CDR3 is 18 residues. CDR1 is SGHAT and CDR2 is FQNNGV in the germline V gene. The CDR3 region is CASSLVWDPGQGREKLFF. For the CDR3, the DNA is TGTGCCAGCAGCTTAGTATGGGATCCGGGACAGGGTCGTGAAAAACTGTTTTTT. Full variable domain (rest looked up from reference TRBV11-2 and TRBJ1-4): EAGVAQSPRYKIIEKRQSVAFWCNPISGHATLYWYQQILGQGPKLLIQFQNNGVVDDSQLPKDRFSAERLKGVDSTLKIQPAKLEDSAVYLCASSLVWDPGQGREKLFFGSGTQLSVL.

The V call is TRBV5-1, the J call TRBJ1-2, with a weak D call TRBD1 (5 bases). Germline V CDR1 and CDR2: SGHRS, YFSETQ. Trimming stripped 5 bases from V and 3 bases from J, with 11 bases between. There are 13 residues in the CDR3. The CDR3, as DNA: TGCGCCAGCAGTACCTCGGGGGACTATGGCTACACCTTC. This sequence encodes CASSTSGDYGYTF.

The chain is built from TRBV7-8 and TRBJ2-4; a possible D gene is TRBD2 (5 bases). V was cut by 5 bases and J by 0 bases, with 5 bases left in between. This CDR3 region has 13 residues. Germline lookup yields CDR1 SGHVS and CDR2 FQNEAQ. The CDR3 region is CASSRGAKNIQYF. DNA of the CDR3: TGTGCCAGCAGCCGGGGAGCCAAAAACATTCAGTACTTC.

This chain uses TRBV28 with TRBJ1-4; D ambiguous. Deletions cut 5 bases from V and 4 bases from J, with 8 bases between. CDR1 and CDR2 (germline): MDHEN, SYDVKM. The CDR3 runs to 13 residues. The CDR3 region is CASSLANNEKLFF. The CDR3 nucleotides are TGTGCCAGCAGTCTCGCAAATAATGAAAAACTGTTTTTT.

The count of this clone is one. The chain recombines TRBV30 with TRBJ1-5, with D possibly being TRBD1 (6 bases). Germline loops: CDR1 GTSNPN, CDR2 SVGIG (reference sequence). This CDR3 contains 14 residues. Trimming took off 4 bases at V and 6 bases at J, with 16 bases between the two ends. This CDR3 is CAWTKGTIVQPQHF. CDR3 bases: TGTGCCTGGACCAAAGGGACAATTGTTCAGCCCCAGCATTTT.

V and J are TRBV29-1 and TRBJ2-3; no clear D gene. CDR3 length: 11 amino acids. The germline CDR1 and CDR2 sequences are SQVTM and ANQGSEA. Trimming took off 4 bases at V and 8 bases at J, with 10 bases between the two ends. The CDR3 reads CSVGVMGTQYF. CDR3 DNA: TGCAGCGTTGGGGTGATGGGTACGCAGTATTTT.

The CDR3 reads CSVSGQRDVSFF. In DNA, the CDR3 is TGCAGCGTGAGCGGCCAGCGGGATGTGAGCTTCTTC. V gene TRBV29-1 combines with J gene TRBJ2-1; TRBD2 aligns across 7 bases. This CDR3 spans 12 amino acids. With V trimmed by 6 bases and J by 16 bases, 15 bases remained unmatched. Germline CDR1 is SQVTM and CDR2 is ANQGSEA.

This clone came up a few times. V and J are TRBV7-9 and TRBJ2-7; D is unresolved. The CDR3 is 14 residues long. Germline V gene data show CDR1 as SEHNR and CDR2 as FQNEAQ (reference sequence). V gave up 1 base and J gave up 6 bases, with 13 bases separating them. CDR3 sequence: CASSLGWGTIEQYF. The CDR3 DNA sequence: TGTGCCAGCAGCTTAGGATGGGGAACTATCGAGCAGTACTTC.